This T cell receptor (beta chain) is from a study of T cell responses to AZD1222 COVID-19 vaccine. Study conclusions and caveats: Vaccine-related CD4 TCRs covered spike, predominating at 160-218 and 743-854. Spike-specific TCR breadth and depth rose after two AZD1222 doses. The sample set comprised mostly white British donors with more females, and clonal diversity was possibly underestimated. Reports say nearly half of spike-specific TCRs go after unmutated variant regions.

Worth noting for this clone: Its antigen is unknown.

The table came from immunoSEQ multiplex PCR; TCRdb's copy has only in-frame clones and leaves some out. The sample records about 45,000 clones, about 90% being singletons. The CDR3 sequence is 15 residues long. Germline CDR1 is SNHLY and CDR2 is FYNNEI. Trimming at V came to 4 bases and at J to 2 bases, leaving 2 bases not matched to a gene. The chain recombines TRBV2 with TRBJ2-1; TRBD2 aligns across 10 bases. The material sequenced was peripheral blood, taken 28 days after the second AZD1222 dose. This TCR was sampled from an adult who received the AZD1222 COVID-19 vaccine. Here the CDR3 reads CASSGGTSAYNEQFF. The DNA for the CDR3 is TGTGCCAGCAGTGGGGGGACTAGCGCCTACAATGAGCAGTTCTTC.